A selection of T cell receptor beta chains follows, all from one sample in a study of blood T cell repertoires in COVID-19. Some clones are missing from TCRdb's copy, which holds only in-frame ones; the method was immunoSEQ multiplex PCR. The top ten hold 35% to 55% of the sample, which has roughly 32,000 clones, more than 70% seen once. Sample: peripheral blood. These receptors all come from a man between 60 and 75 years old with active or convalescent COVID-19. Each CDR3 is given with its conserved first and last residue. The order of the fields is clone size, J gene, D gene, V gene, CDR3 DNA, CDR3 protein. D genes are given only for firm matches. Clone sizes are given selectively: once, few, many, or a class where the clone is expanded.

>few|TRBJ1-3|TRBD1|TRBV28
TGTGCCAGCAGTTCATCACAGGGGAGCTCTGGAAACACCATATATTTT
CASSSSQGSSGNTIYF
>NA|TRBJ1-2|NA|TRBV5-4
TGTGCCAGCAGCTTGGGACAGAACCGTTATGGCTACACCTTC
CASSLGQNRYGYTF
>NA|TRBJ2-2|TRBD2|TRBV7-2
TGTGCCAGCAGCTTCCTAGCGGGGGCCATCACCGGGGAGCTGTTTTTT
CASSFLAGAITGELFF
>NA|TRBJ1-4|NA|TRBV5-5
TGTGCCAGCAGCTTCGGACAGAAGAATGAAAAACTGTTTTTT
CASSFGQKNEKLFF
>NA|TRBJ2-2|TRBD2|TRBV15
TGTGCCACCAGCAGAGATATCCTAGCGGGGGCAAACACCGGGGAGCTGTTTTTT
CATSRDILAGANTGELFF
>NA|TRBJ1-3|TRBD1|TRBV10-3
TGTGCCATCAGTGAACCGGACAGGGGCGGAAACACCATATATTTT
CAISEPDRGGNTIYF
>NA|TRBJ1-6|NA|TRBV5-5
TGTGCCAGCAGCCACCAGACAGGATTAGGCTCCTATAATTCACCCCTCCACTTT
CASSHQTGLGSYNSPLHF
>NA|TRBJ2-5|TRBD1|TRBV11-3
TGTGCCAGCAGCTCCCAAACCGGGACAGGGGGGCAAGAGACCCAGTACTTC
CASSSQTGTGGQETQYF
>NA|TRBJ2-5|NA|TRBV6-6
TGTGCCAGCAGTTCGTCAGAGACCCAGTACTTC
CASSSSETQYF
>NA|TRBJ1-2|NA|TRBV5-1
TGCGCCAGCAGCTTGGCCGTGGCAGTTTATGGCTACACCTTC
CASSLAVAVYGYTF
>few|TRBJ2-5|NA|TRBV2
TGTGCCAGCAAAGGCGGGGGCCTTCCTGGGACCCAGTACTTC
CASKGGGLPGTQYF
>once|TRBJ1-2|TRBD1|TRBV7-9
TGTGCCAGCAGCGTAGAGACAGGGTTACACTATGGCTACACCTTC
CASSVETGLHYGYTF
>NA|TRBJ2-3|TRBD2|TRBV4-3
TGCGCCAGCAGCCAGGGAGGACTAGCGGGAGTGAGAGATACGCAGTATTTT
CASSQGGLAGVRDTQYF
>NA|TRBJ2-2|NA|TRBV27
TGTGCCAGCAGTCATAGTGGCGGGCGAGGGAACACCGGGGAGCTGTTTTTT
CASSHSGGRGNTGELFF
>NA|TRBJ2-5|NA|TRBV5-1
TGCGCCAGCAGCTTGGCCGGAGTGAAAGAGACCCAGTACTTC
CASSLAGVKETQYF
>once|TRBJ1-4|TRBD1|TRBV28
TGTGCCAGCAGAACAGGACAGGGTAATGAAAAACTGTTTTTT
CASRTGQGNEKLFF
>NA|TRBJ1-2|TRBD1|TRBV11-3
TGTGCCAGCAGCCCCAGGACAGGTAGAGGTTACGGCTACACCTTC
CASSPRTGRGYGYTF
>NA|TRBJ2-2|NA|TRBV6-5
TGTGCCAGCAGTTACCTACGGTTCTCCCGGGTCGGGGAGCTGTTTTTT
CASSYLRFSRVGELFF
>NA|TRBJ1-1|NA|TRBV28
TGTGGCTCTCACAGAGACACTGAAGCTTTCTTT
CGSHRDTEAFF
>NA|TRBJ1-1|NA|TRBV9
TGTGCCAGCAGCACCCCAGGGGTGAACACTGAAGCTTTCTTT
CASSTPGVNTEAFF
>once|TRBJ1-4|TRBD1|TRBV3-1/TRBV3-2
TGTGCCAGCAGCCAAGTAGGGGGACAGGGTCCTGAAAAACTGTTTTTT
CASSQVGGQGPEKLFF
>NA|TRBJ2-2|NA|TRBV5-4
TGTGCCAGCAGCTTGACGAGGGATCACACCGGGGAGCTGTTTTTT
CASSLTRDHTGELFF